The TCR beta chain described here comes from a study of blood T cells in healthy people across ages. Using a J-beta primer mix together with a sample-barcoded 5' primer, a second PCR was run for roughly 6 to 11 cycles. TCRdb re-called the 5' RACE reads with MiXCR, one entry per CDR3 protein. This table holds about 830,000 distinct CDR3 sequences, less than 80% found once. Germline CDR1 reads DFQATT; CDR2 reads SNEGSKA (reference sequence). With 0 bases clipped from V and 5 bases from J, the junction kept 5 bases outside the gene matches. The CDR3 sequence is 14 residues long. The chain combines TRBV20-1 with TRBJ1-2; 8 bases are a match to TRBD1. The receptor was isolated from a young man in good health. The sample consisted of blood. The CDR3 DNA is TGCAGTGCTAGAGATCCGGACAGGGCTTATGGCTACACCTTC. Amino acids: CSARDPDRAYGYTF.